The clone carrying this T cell receptor (beta chain) was detected many times. The sample originates from a study of T cells in Graves' hyperthyroidism and ophthalmopathy. Study-wide background: Peripheral blood was drawn at first diagnosis, prior to all treatment.

RNA transcripts served as the template for amplifying TCR beta CDR3 regions. Using the HTBI primer set, a first-round RT-PCR was run on the TCR CDR3. TCRdb independently ran MiXCR on the multiplex PCR reads; one entry per CDR3 protein. This sample has more than 550,000 distinct CDR3 sequences, with approximately 18% found just once. Patients were aged 18 to 65, had disease duration under 2 months, and had newly diagnosed hyperthyroidism. The source of the PBMCs was more than 9.5 ml of fresh peripheral blood. The CDR3 is made up of 17 amino acids. CDR1 and CDR2 (germline): SGHTA, FQGNSA. Trimming at V came to 5 bases and at J to 8 bases, leaving 14 bases not matched to a gene.

Sequencing used blood. The V call is TRBV7-2, the J call TRBJ2-1; the match to TRBD2 covers 11 bases. The clonotype was recovered from a woman in her forties or fifties with Graves' hyperthyroidism that later progressed to Graves' ophthalmopathy. The CDR3 sequence: CASSPRGVAGGRHEQFF. For the CDR3, the DNA is TGTGCCAGCAGCCCTAGAGGAGTAGCGGGGGGGCGTCATGAGCAGTTCTTC.